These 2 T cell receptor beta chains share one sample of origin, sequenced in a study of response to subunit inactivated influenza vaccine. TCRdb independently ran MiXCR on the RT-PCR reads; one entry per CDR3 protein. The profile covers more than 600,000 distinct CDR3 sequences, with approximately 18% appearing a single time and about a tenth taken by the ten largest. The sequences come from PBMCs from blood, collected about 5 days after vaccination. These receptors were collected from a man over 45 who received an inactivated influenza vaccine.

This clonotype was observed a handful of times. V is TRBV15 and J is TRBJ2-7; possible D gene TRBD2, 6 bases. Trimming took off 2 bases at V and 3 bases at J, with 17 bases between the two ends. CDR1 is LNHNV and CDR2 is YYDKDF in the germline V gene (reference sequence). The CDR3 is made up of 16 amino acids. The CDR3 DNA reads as TGTGCCACCAGCAGAAAAACAGGACTATCAGGCTACGAGCAGTACTTC. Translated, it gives CATSRKTGLSGYEQYF.

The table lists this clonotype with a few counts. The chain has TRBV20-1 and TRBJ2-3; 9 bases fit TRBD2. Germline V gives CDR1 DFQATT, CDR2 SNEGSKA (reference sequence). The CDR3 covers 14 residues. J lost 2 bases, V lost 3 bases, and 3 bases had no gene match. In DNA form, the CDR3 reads TGCAGTGCTAGGCTAGCGGGGCTCACAGATACGCAGTATTTT. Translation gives CSARLAGLTDTQYF.